Each of the 22 T cell receptor beta chains below was sequenced from the same sample in a study of metastatic and nonmetastatic thyroid tumors. Not a single patient had been given any form of treatment at any point before undergoing thyroid surgery. TCRdb called clones again from the PCR reads with MiXCR. The sample lists 25,000 to 35,000 clones; 25% were seen once. The sequenced sample was blood. Receptors were obtained from a female donor with papillary thyroid cancer or a benign thyroid nodule (not recorded which). Some clones in this sample may be carry-over from other donors' samples.

This clone was counted ten times or more. The J gene is TRBJ1-4, the V gene TRBV28; D perhaps matches TRBD1 (5 bases). Germline-derived CDR1 and CDR2 are MDHEN and SYDVKM. The CDR3 is 15 amino acids. V lost 3 bases to trimming and J lost 0 bases, with 8 bases between them. The CDR3, as DNA: TGTGCCAGCAGTTTCGGGGGAACAACTAATGAAAAACTGTTTTTT. It specifies CASSFGGTTNEKLFF.

This clone came up many times. A much larger clone differs from this one at a single base, so this may be a read error. The rearrangement joins TRBV11-2 to TRBJ2-5; D unclear. Between the trimmed V and J ends, which lost 2 bases and 4 bases, there was a span of 11 bases. The length of the CDR3 is 14 residues. Germline V gene lookup returns CDR1 SGHAT and CDR2 FQNNGV. The CDR3 DNA reads as TGTGCCAGCAGCTTACGGCGGAATCGAGAGACCCAGTACTTC. Protein product: CASSLRRNRETQYF.

This clone appeared many times. This chain links TRBV4-2 with TRBJ2-7; 14 bases align to TRBD2. Germline V lookup: CDR1 LGHNA, CDR2 YNFKEQ. The CDR3 runs 17 residues. V was pared by 4 bases and J by 6 bases, with 11 bases of the junction left unmatched. CDR3: CASSPAGTSGSVSEQYF. Here the CDR3 DNA reads TGTGCCAGCAGCCCGGCCGGGACTAGCGGGAGCGTCAGCGAGCAGTACTTC.

This clone was recorded many times. The rearrangement links TRBV27 to TRBJ2-3; TRBD2 matches 8 bases. Germline loops: CDR1 MNHEY, CDR2 SMNVEV (reference sequence). CDR3 length equals 19 residues. V was clipped by 5 bases and J by 0 bases; unmatched bases: 16. The CDR3, as DNA: TGTGCCAGCAGTCTTCCGATAAGCGGGAGCGTCGGTAGCACAGATACGCAGTATTTT. Translation: CASSLPISGSVGSTDTQYF.

This clone was counted many times. The chain has TRBV6-1 and TRBJ2-5; 9 nucleotides line up with TRBD2. The CDR3 is 17 amino acids. Germline-derived CDR1 and CDR2 are MNHNS and SASEGT. V shed 6 bases and J 5 bases; nucleotides not matched to a gene: 16. The CDR3 region is CASSRGDAGGDGETQYF. The CDR3 DNA is TGTGCCAGCAGCAGAGGGGATGCGGGAGGGGATGGGGAGACCCAGTACTTC.

This chain joins TRBV28 and TRBJ2-7; no clear D. V was shortened by 5 bases and J by 3 bases, with 17 bases between the two germline ends. Germline CDR1 and CDR2: MDHEN and SYDVKM. The CDR3 totals 15 residues. This CDR3 reads CASSPSTRDGYEQYF. The CDR3 DNA is TGTGCCAGCAGTCCATCGACGAGAGACGGCTACGAGCAGTACTTC. The full variable domain, with the rest looked up from reference TRBV28 and TRBJ2-7, is DVKVTQSSRYLVKRTGEKVFLECVQDMDHENMFWYRQDPGLGLRLIYFSYDVKMKEKGDIPEGYSVSREKKERFSLILESASTNQTSMYLCASSPSTRDGYEQYFGPGTRLTVT.

The V gene is TRBV10-3, the J gene TRBJ2-2, with D perhaps matching TRBD2 (5 bases). The V end was cut by 0 bases, the J end by 1 base, with 12 bases between. CDR3 length: 17 residues. Germline lookup yields CDR1 ENHRY and CDR2 SYGVKD. The CDR3 loop reads CAISESARVRNTGELFF. As DNA, the CDR3 is TGTGCCATCAGTGAGTCTGCGCGGGTCCGGAACACCGGGGAGCTGTTTTTT.

This clone appeared many times. The chain employs TRBV12-5 and TRBJ1-1; 8 bases agree with TRBD1. The germline V gene encodes CDR1 LGHNT and CDR2 FRNRAP. The CDR3 has 16 residues. V trimming: 5 bases; J trimming: 0 bases; junction bases outside the gene matches: 8. The chain's CDR3 is CASGPGQGRVNTEAFF. The CDR3 DNA follows: TGTGCTAGTGGTCCCGGACAGGGTAGGGTGAACACTGAAGCTTTCTTT.

About this clone: One base away lies a much larger clone, so this may be a sequencing read error. This chain uses TRBV7-9 with TRBJ1-5; D unclear. Germline V gene data show CDR1 as SEHNR and CDR2 as FQNEAQ (reference sequence). The germline V and J ends were trimmed by 3 bases and 15 bases, with 15 bases remaining between them. CDR3 length: 12 residues. CDR3 protein: CASSFPCGPVHF. The CDR3 DNA reads as TGTGCCAGCAGCTTCCCATGTGGGCCGGTGCATTTT.

This clone was seen ten or more times. J is TRBJ2-4 and V is TRBV28; D might be TRBD2 (6 bases). This CDR3 region has 15 residues. The germline V gene has CDR1 MDHEN and CDR2 SYDVKM. Trimming cost V 3 bases and J 3 bases, with 12 bases left between them. CDR3 residues: CASSFGGAVKNIQYF. The DNA of the CDR3 is TGTGCCAGCAGTTTCGGGGGAGCAGTCAAAAACATTCAGTACTTC.

There are many counts of this clone. V and J are TRBV30 and TRBJ1-1; D is unclear. V gave up 0 bases and J gave up 0 bases, with 17 bases separating them. The V gene's germline CDR1 is GTSNPN and CDR2 SVGIG (reference sequence). The CDR3 sequence is 17 residues long. The CDR3 nucleotides read TGTGCCTGGAGTGTACTTTTGACGGCCGGTATGAACACTGAAGCTTTCTTT. Translating it yields CAWSVLLTAGMNTEAFF. The whole variable domain, remainder taken from reference TRBV30 and TRBJ1-1, is SQTIHQWPATLVQPVGSPLSLECTVEGTSNPNLYWYRQAAGRGLQLLFYSVGIGQISSEVPQNLSASRPQDRQFILSSKKLLLSDSGFYLCAWSVLLTAGMNTEAFFGQGTRLTVV.

This clone was observed many times. The chain has TRBV7-2 and TRBJ2-4, with 11 bases matching TRBD2. CDR3 length equals 17 residues. V lost 6 bases to trimming and J lost 9 bases; unmatched junction nucleotides: 16. Per germline, CDR1 SGHTA and CDR2 FQGNSA. Written as DNA, the CDR3 is TGTGCCAGCAGAATAGCCCTGGGGCTAGCGGGAGGTGGCATTCAGTACTTC. This translates into CASRIALGLAGGGIQYF.

This clone is labeled medium-sized. V is TRBV24-1 and J is TRBJ2-2, with 8 bases fitting TRBD1. V gave up 5 bases and J gave up 5 bases; unmatched junction bases: 6. The germline gives CDR1 KGHDR, CDR2 SFDVKD. The CDR3 is 15 amino acids. This CDR3 is CATSGSWTGTGELFF. The DNA for the CDR3 is TGTGCCACCAGTGGTTCTTGGACAGGGACCGGGGAGCTGTTTTTT.

This clone has a count of ten or more. V is TRBV14 and J is TRBJ2-6; unclear D gene. Germline assignment: CDR1 SGHDN and CDR2 FVKESK. Trimming pared 4 bases from V and 0 bases from J, leaving 7 bases between. The CDR3 is 15 residues long. The CDR3 spells CASSREVSGANVLTF. CDR3 coding DNA: TGTGCCAGCAGCCGAGAGGTCTCTGGGGCCAACGTCCTGACTTTC.

There are many counts of this clone. This rearrangement joins TRBV7-9 to TRBJ2-2; TRBD1 agrees at 8 bases. CDR1 and CDR2 from the germline V gene are SEHNR and FQNEAQ (reference sequence). V was pared by 6 bases and J by 4 bases, with 7 bases of the junction left unmatched. This CDR3 comprises 15 residues. The CDR3 protein is CASSYQGARTGELFF. The CDR3 nucleotides read TGTGCCAGCAGTTACCAGGGGGCGCGCACCGGGGAGCTGTTTTTT.

This clone was seen more than once but under ten times. This may stem from a read error, because a much larger clone lies one nucleotide away. J is TRBJ1-2 and V is TRBV6-4; D unresolved. Germline lookup yields CDR1 MRHNA and CDR2 SNTAGT. This CDR3 region has 14 residues. With 7 bases removed from V and 6 bases from J, the gap between germline ends came to 18 bases. CDR3 region: CASIATRRVHGYTF. In nucleotides, the CDR3 is TGTGCCAGCATTGCAACGCGGCGGGTCCATGGCTACACCTTC.

This clone has a handful of counts. The gene calls are TRBV11-2 and TRBJ2-3; the D call may be TRBD1 or TRBD2 (6 bases each). The CDR3 is 15 amino acids. V lost 1 base to trimming and J lost 4 bases, with 12 bases between them. Germline-derived CDR1 and CDR2 are SGHAT and FQNNGV. CDR3 bases: TGTGCCAGCAGCTTAGTTGGGGGGCAAGCAGATACGCAGTATTTT. This encodes CASSLVGGQADTQYF.

Details on this clone: At one end the junction does not follow the germline gene, possibly because of a read error. The chain uses TRBV3-1 and TRBJ2-7, with D perhaps TRBD1 (5 bases). Germline CDR1 is LGHDT and CDR2 is YNNKEL (reference sequence). CDR3 size: 16 residues. This CDR3 reads CASSQGAENGSYEQYF. The CDR3 DNA sequence: TGTGCGAGCAGCCAAGGGGCGGAGAATGGGTCCTACGAGCAGTACTTC.

This clone has a handful of counts. One end of the junction is discordant with germline, which a read error may explain. The CDR3 DNA reads TGTGCCAGCAGTTTATCGAACCAAACCACTGAACCTTTCTTT. Its protein is CASSLSNQTTEPFF. The V call is TRBV27, the J call TRBJ1-1; no clear D gene. This CDR3 spans 14 amino acids. Germline loops: CDR1 MNHEY, CDR2 SMNVEV (reference sequence).

The gene calls are TRBV20-1 and TRBJ2-7; D is possibly TRBD2 (5 bases). This CDR3 spans 15 amino acids. Germline V lookup: CDR1 DFQATT, CDR2 SNEGSKA (reference sequence). Trimming took off 6 bases at V and 0 bases at J, with 18 bases between the two ends. CDR3 loop: CSAGSFRRSSYEQYF. Here the CDR3 DNA reads TGCAGTGCCGGAAGCTTCAGGAGGAGCTCCTACGAGCAGTACTTC.

The V gene is TRBV9, the J gene TRBJ2-3; 11 bases agree with TRBD1. Germline V gene sequence: CDR1 SGDLS, CDR2 YYNGEE. The junction had 14 bases not matched to a gene; V was cut back by 8 bases and J by 6 bases. CDR3 length equals 16 residues. CDR3 sequence: CASTKQGTGGPDTQYF. The CDR3, as DNA: TGTGCCAGTACCAAGCAGGGGACAGGGGGTCCGGATACGCAGTATTTT.

This clone was picked up many times. CDR3 region: CASSQKARGGGTDTQYF. DNA of the CDR3: TGTGCCAGCAGCCAAAAAGCCCGGGGGGGGGGCACAGATACGCAGTATTTT. The chain has TRBV7-3 and TRBJ2-3; TRBD2 matches 8 bases. The length of the CDR3 is 17 residues. With V trimmed by 5 bases and J by 1 base, 11 bases remained unmatched. Germline V lookup: CDR1 SGHTA, CDR2 FQGTGA.